This TCR beta chain was recorded in a study of shared clonotypes between healthy human individuals. Study information: CD8 memory received one plate per donor, CD8 naive two, CD4 memory three and CD4 naive three. General study results and limits: Estimated richness was generally greater in naive than memory subsets. The authors sampled blood alone, and tissue repertoires likely differ.

CD8 cells classed as naive were CD45RO-negative and positively selected for CCR7, excluding terminally differentiated effector memory CD45RA+ cells. Using immunoSEQ multiplex PCR, the repertoire was profiled, and TCRdb retains in-frame clones only, with some absent. The sample consists of about 2.2 million clones, 85% to 95% of them appearing once. In the case of this clone: Its specificity is not known. The sample contains more than one DNA sequence encoding this CDR3.

V was clipped by 3 bases and J by 2 bases; unmatched bases: 1. This CDR3 has 14 residues. Germline V gives CDR1 SGDLS, CDR2 YYNGEE. The sample taken for sequencing was naive CD8+ T cells from PBMCs. The chain couples TRBV9 to TRBJ1-2; 10 nucleotides match TRBD1. The source of this sequence is a man younger than 30 in good health. Some clones in this sample may be carry-over from other donors' samples. CDR3 sequence: CASSGQGANYGYTF. Written as DNA, the CDR3 is TGTGCCAGCAGCGGACAGGGGGCAAACTATGGCTACACCTTC.